The 4 T cell receptor beta chains reported below all come from one sample, sequenced in a study of PD-1 blockade in mismatch repair-deficient tumors. The method was immunoSEQ multiplex PCR; TCRdb's version includes in-frame clones alone and lacks a portion of them. The sample records around 50,000 clones, more than 65% being singletons. The material sequenced was PBMCs, taken before pembrolizumab treatment. Every receptor here comes from an adult with mismatch repair-deficient cancer.

The genes are TRBV5-4 and TRBJ2-3; weak D call: TRBD2 (5 bases). The CDR3 is 14 residues long. Germline V gene lookup returns CDR1 SGHNT and CDR2 YYREEE (reference sequence). V was clipped by 3 bases and J by 3 bases, with 11 bases between them. CDR3 sequence (DNA): TGTGCCAGCAGCTCCCGAGCGGCTACAGATACGCAGTATTTT. Translation gives CASSSRAATDTQYF.

This clone showed up just once. The V call is TRBV29-1, the J call TRBJ2-7, with TRBD2 matching over 7 bases. V shed 2 bases and J 4 bases; nucleotides not matched to a gene: 11. Germline-derived CDR1 and CDR2 are SQVTM and ANQGSEA. The CDR3 runs to 15 residues. The CDR3: CSVELQSTSRYEQYF. As DNA, the CDR3 is TGCAGCGTTGAACTCCAATCGACTAGCAGGTACGAGCAGTACTTC.

The chain uses TRBV4-1 and TRBJ2-3; D is possibly TRBD1 or TRBD2 (5 bases each). Germline V gene lookup returns CDR1 MGHRA and CDR2 YSYEKL. The V gene lost 2 bases and the J gene lost 7 bases, with 16 bases spanning the gap. CDR3 length equals 15 residues. Here the CDR3 DNA reads TGCGCCAGCAGCCAAACCGCGGTGGGGACGAATACGCAGTATTTT. It yields the protein CASSQTAVGTNTQYF.

V usage is TRBV7-9 and J usage is TRBJ2-7, with a weak D call TRBD2 (6 bases). Germline-derived CDR1 and CDR2 are SEHNR and FQNEAQ (reference sequence). V was trimmed by 5 bases and J by 4 bases, leaving 30 bases between them. This CDR3 is 19 amino acids long. The CDR3 here is CASSPYYLHDRGLKYEQYF. The CDR3 nucleotides read TGTGCCAGCAGCCCCTACTACCTACACGACCGGGGACTGAAATACGAGCAGTACTTC.